The 17 T cell receptor beta chains in this list originate from one sample, sequenced in a study of blood T cells in healthy people across ages. Next came a second PCR, run for about 6 to 11 cycles, which used a sample-barcoded 5' primer along with a J-beta primer mix. TCRdb independently ran MiXCR on the 5' RACE reads; one entry per CDR3 protein. Seen here are hundreds of thousands of distinct CDR3 sequences, around 38% observed once, and the top ten hold approximately 31%. Sequencing was performed on blood. These receptors originate from an elderly man in good health.

The V gene is TRBV29-1, the J gene TRBJ1-2, with unresolved D. The V gene's germline CDR1 is SQVTM and CDR2 ANQGSEA. Trimming stripped 3 bases from V and 8 bases from J, with 7 bases between. The CDR3 covers 10 residues. The CDR3 DNA is TGCAGCGTTGATTACCGGGGCTACACCTTC. It specifies CSVDYRGYTF.

The V gene is TRBV20-1, the J gene TRBJ2-1, with D maybe TRBD2 (6 bases). The V gene's germline CDR1 is DFQATT and CDR2 SNEGSKA (reference sequence). V dropped 5 bases and J dropped 2 bases, with 10 bases sitting between them. The CDR3 is made up of 13 amino acids. The CDR3 is CSARDSPYNEQFF. CDR3 nucleotides: TGCAGTGCTCGGGACTCCCCCTACAATGAGCAGTTCTTC.

The V call is TRBV14, the J call TRBJ2-7; D is uncertain. V lost 0 bases and J 5 bases, leaving 11 bases between the germline ends. Germline CDR1 SGHDN, CDR2 FVKESK. The CDR3 spans 14 residues. CDR3: CASSQDYVVDEQYF. CDR3 bases: TGTGCCAGCAGCCAAGATTACGTCGTGGACGAGCAGTACTTC.

This chain joins TRBV18 and TRBJ2-5; 12 bases align to TRBD2. V trimming: 4 bases; J trimming: 2 bases; junction bases outside the gene matches: 8. Looked up from germline, CDR1 is KGHSH and CDR2 is LQKENI. The CDR3 is 17 amino acids. CDR3 amino acids: CASSRFGLAGIQETQYF. CDR3 coding DNA: TGTGCCAGCTCACGGTTCGGACTAGCGGGAATACAAGAGACCCAGTACTTC.

This clonotype showed up just a few times. The chain combines TRBV20-1 with TRBJ1-5, with D maybe TRBD1 (6 bases). The CDR3 loop spans 16 amino acids. V lost 6 bases and J lost 0, with 18 bases in between. The germline gives CDR1 DFQATT, CDR2 SNEGSKA (reference sequence). The CDR3 sequence: CSAFGGGRGSNQPQHF. CDR3 sequence (DNA): TGCAGTGCCTTTGGAGGGGGAAGGGGTAGCAATCAGCCCCAGCATTTT.

CDR3 protein: CATKQGGTGVYEQFF. In DNA form, the CDR3 reads TGTGCCACCAAACAGGGGGGGACAGGGGTCTACGAGCAGTTCTTC. V and J are TRBV12-3 or TRBV12-4 and TRBJ2-1, with TRBD1 matching 10 bases. V was pared by 10 bases and J by 10 bases, with 16 bases of the junction left unmatched. The CDR3 totals 15 residues.

The V and J genes are TRBV11-3 and TRBJ2-7, with 7 bases aligning to TRBD2. Per germline, CDR1 SGHNT and CDR2 YENEEA. J lost 3 bases, V lost 5 bases, and 7 bases had no gene match. This CDR3 has 14 amino acids. Here the CDR3 reads CASSRRAGSYEQYF. CDR3 in DNA: TGTGCCAGCAGCAGACGAGCGGGGAGCTACGAGCAGTACTTC.

V gene TRBV12-3 or TRBV12-4 combines with J gene TRBJ2-2; D remains unclear. CDR3 length: 13 amino acids. The ends were cut back, 5 bases at V and 9 bases at J, with 13 bases in the middle. The CDR3: CASSVSMVRELFF. The CDR3 region has the DNA TGTGCCAGCAGTGTATCCATGGTCAGGGAGCTGTTTTTT.

This clonotype showed up just a few times. The chain recombines TRBV6-2 or TRBV6-3 with TRBJ2-5; 9 bases agree with TRBD1. TRBJ2-7 matches the DNA end more closely, so the J call is doubtful. The CDR3 sequence is 12 residues long. CDR1 and CDR2 (germline): MNHEY, SVGEGT. This CDR3 is CATWDRAYEQYF. The CDR3 DNA reads as TGTGCCACCTGGGACAGGGCCTACGAGCAGTACTTC.

The chain carries TRBV3-1 and TRBJ2-1; no clear D gene. The germline gives CDR1 LGHDT, CDR2 YNNKEL (reference sequence). V gave up 0 bases and J gave up 3 bases, with 12 bases separating them. This CDR3 has 16 residues. The CDR3 sequence is CASSQDSRLVYNEQFF. CDR3 coding DNA: TGTGCCAGCAGCCAAGATTCTAGGCTAGTCTACAATGAGCAGTTCTTC.

This rearrangement joins TRBV20-1 to TRBJ2-5, with 7 bases lining up with TRBD2. J gave up 11 bases and V 4 bases, and 22 bases lay outside the gene matches. CDR3 length: 16 residues. Germline V gene lookup returns CDR1 DFQATT and CDR2 SNEGSKA (reference sequence). The CDR3 region has the DNA TGCAGTGCTACCGATACCCTAGCGGAAATCTACAATGAGCAGTACTTC. Translation gives CSATDTLAEIYNEQYF.

The V gene is TRBV12-3 or TRBV12-4, the J gene TRBJ2-6; no clear D gene. With 4 bases removed from V and 2 bases from J, the gap between germline ends came to 6 bases. This CDR3 spans 14 amino acids. The DNA for the CDR3 is TGTGCCAGCAGTTCGTGGGCTGGGGCCAACGTCCTGACTTTC. Translated: CASSSWAGANVLTF.

The CDR3 sequence: CAWSAGQVFSGYTF. For the CDR3, the DNA is TGTGCCTGGAGCGCGGGACAGGTCTTTAGCGGCTACACCTTC. The V and J genes are TRBV30 and TRBJ1-2, with 8 bases that match TRBD1. The CDR3 is 14 amino acids. The germline V gene encodes CDR1 GTSNPN and CDR2 SVGIG (reference sequence). J lost 8 bases, V lost 3 bases, and 11 bases had no gene match.

Worth noting for this clonotype: With a much larger clone just one base away, this may be a read error. The CDR3 bases are TGTGCCAGCAGCCCGTGGACTAGCGCGGGCGAGCAGTTCTTC. The encoded protein is CASSPWTSAGEQFF. The chain employs TRBV4-2 and TRBJ2-1; 9 bases match TRBD2. CDR3 size: 14 residues. CDR1 is LGHNA and CDR2 is YNFKEQ in the germline V gene. After removal of 4 bases from V and 10 bases from J, the junction contained 8 bases not matched to a gene.

This clonotype was counted ten times or more. The V and J genes are TRBV12-3 or TRBV12-4 and TRBJ2-1; 15 bases align to TRBD2. The V and J ends lost 8 bases and 10 bases, in that order; junction bases with no gene match: 18. CDR3 length: 18 amino acids. The CDR3 loop reads CASLPHGSPGLAGGEQFF. The CDR3 bases are TGTGCCAGCCTCCCCCACGGCTCGCCGGGACTAGCGGGAGGAGAGCAGTTCTTC.

This clonotype was found once. The chain is built from TRBV10-1 and TRBJ2-3; 7 bases align to TRBD1. The CDR3 runs to 18 residues. V gave up 2 bases and J gave up 0 bases; unmatched junction bases: 11. Germline values: CDR1 WNHNN, CDR2 SYGVQD (reference sequence). CDR3 bases: TGCGCCAGCAGTGAGGCCAATTATGGACAGGCGAGCACAGATACGCAGTATTTT. Protein: CASSEANYGQASTDTQYF.

The chain couples TRBV6-6 to TRBJ2-5; TRBD1 might be the D (5 bases). Looked up from germline, CDR1 is MNHNY and CDR2 is SVGAGI (reference sequence). V gave up 3 bases and J gave up 4 bases, with 12 bases separating them. The CDR3 is 14 amino acids. The CDR3 protein is CASSYSTGAETQYF. CDR3 DNA sequence: TGTGCCAGCAGTTATTCGACTGGGGCAGAGACCCAGTACTTC.